This T cell receptor beta chain is drawn from a study of blood T cell repertoires in COVID-19. Study-level information: The United States, Italy and Spain provided the acute and convalescent COVID-19 samples.

As originally analysed: Reference gene primer amplification gave estimated nucleated cell counts. Sequencing was performed with immunoSEQ multiplex PCR; in TCRdb, only in-frame clones are kept and a portion is missing. That table furnishes V, J and clone size, whereas the DNA furnished D and trimming. The sample carries 210,000 or so clones, around four fifths recorded once. Germline V gene data show CDR1 as LNHDA and CDR2 as SQIVND (reference sequence). This CDR3 has 15 amino acids. After removal of 6 bases from V and 14 bases from J, the junction contained 16 bases not matched to a gene. This TCR came from a woman between 50 and 59 years old with active or convalescent COVID-19. Sequencing used peripheral blood. The chain uses TRBV19 and TRBJ2-3, with 11 bases identical to TRBD2. The CDR3 DNA is TGTGCCAGTAGCTTCAAACTAGCGGGGGCCCCAATAGGGTATTTT. It specifies CASSFKLAGAPIGYF.